The 10 T cell receptor beta chains presented below share a single source sample, sequenced in a study of T cells after yellow fever vaccination (dated by TCRdb to about 2019). The library was generated by 5' RACE. The run used an Illumina HiSeq 2500. TCRdb applied fastp at Q25 and MiXCR to the public reads, then kept only in-frame beta chains. Identical CDR3 protein sequences are pooled into one entry, listed with their most common genes and DNA. Counted in this sample were under 95,000 distinct CDR3 sequences; around 7.8% of them appeared once. The ten largest make up around 30% of the sample. The sample's treatment or condition label is to be understood as: live attenuated yellow fever vaccine strain. This specimen was CD8+ T cells sorted from PBMCs, taken 10 days after the first yellow fever vaccination. These receptor sequences come from a man younger than 35 who received the YFV17D yellow fever vaccine.

This clonotype was observed many times. The V and J genes are TRBV6-5 and TRBJ2-7; D uncertain. CDR1 and CDR2 from the germline V gene are MNHEY and SVGAGI. The length of the CDR3 is 15 residues. V was cut by 2 bases and J by 3 bases, with 14 bases left in between. The CDR3 here is CASSYLQTANYEQYF. The CDR3 region has the DNA TGTGCCAGCAGTTACCTACAGACCGCCAACTACGAGCAGTACTTC.

The chain uses TRBV6-2 or TRBV6-3 and TRBJ1-6; 8 positions agree with TRBD1. The CDR3 runs to 15 residues. Per the germline V gene, CDR1 is MNHEY and CDR2 is SVGEGT. After removal of 10 bases from V and 10 bases from J, the junction contained 15 bases not matched to a gene. CDR3 in amino acids: CATYPQGAARSPLHF. CDR3 nucleotide sequence: TGTGCCACCTACCCCCAGGGGGCGGCTCGGTCACCCCTCCACTTT.

This clonotype was seen many times. The CDR3 DNA follows: TGCAGTGCTACCGGGACAGGGCTAGCCAAAAACATTCAGTACTTC. Protein: CSATGTGLAKNIQYF. The chain recombines TRBV20-1 with TRBJ2-4; 9 bases fit TRBD1. The germline gives CDR1 DFQATT, CDR2 SNEGSKA (reference sequence). CDR3 length equals 15 residues. Trimming cost V 4 bases and J 0 bases; bases outside gene matches: 4.

This clonotype came up a few times. This chain uses TRBV6-5 with TRBJ2-3; TRBD1 is a possible D gene (6 bases). The CDR3 has 17 amino acids. Trimming stripped 5 bases from V and 2 bases from J, with 20 bases between. Germline V gene data show CDR1 as MNHEY and CDR2 as SVGAGI. Here the CDR3 reads CASSNPAGAGDTDTQYF. For the CDR3, the DNA is TGTGCCAGCAGTAACCCCGCAGGGGCCGGGGACACAGATACGCAGTATTTT.

This clonotype was detected many times. The V and J genes are TRBV9 and TRBJ2-1; possible D gene TRBD2, 5 bases. Germline CDR1 and CDR2: SGDLS and YYNGEE. The CDR3 length is 14 residues. V lost 3 bases and J 4 bases, leaving 11 bases between the germline ends. CDR3 sequence reads: CASSAGMPYNEQFF. The DNA of the CDR3 is TGTGCCAGCAGCGCGGGGATGCCTTACAATGAGCAGTTCTTC. The whole variable domain, filled in from reference TRBV9 and TRBJ2-1, reads DSGVTQTPKHLITATGQRVTLRCSPRSGDLSVYWYQQSLDQGLQFLIQYYNGEERAKGNILERFSAQQFPDLHSELNLSSLELGDSALYFCASSAGMPYNEQFFGPGTRLTVL.

This clonotype has ten or more counts. The chain is built from TRBV5-1 and TRBJ2-1; D gene ambiguous. The CDR3 sequence is 13 residues long. V was clipped by 3 bases and J by 6 bases, with 10 bases between them. CDR1 and CDR2 (germline): SGHRS, YFSETQ. The CDR3 reads CASSWTASNEQFF. The CDR3 bases are TGCGCCAGCAGCTGGACGGCCAGCAATGAGCAGTTCTTC.

There are a few counts of this clonotype. The rearrangement links TRBV19 to TRBJ1-1, with 7 nucleotides matching TRBD1. Per the germline V gene, CDR1 is LNHDA and CDR2 is SQIVND (reference sequence). V lost 9 bases to trimming and J lost 5 bases; unmatched junction nucleotides: 6. The CDR3 is 12 amino acids. The CDR3 protein is CASYHRGTEAFF. The CDR3 region has the DNA TGTGCCAGCTACCACAGGGGAACTGAAGCTTTCTTT.

This clonotype was seen repeatedly, ten times or more. This chain uses TRBV4-3 with TRBJ2-1, with D possibly matching TRBD2 (6 bases). The germline CDR1 and CDR2 sequences are LGHNA and YSLEER. CDR3 length: 16 residues. The germline V and J ends were trimmed by 4 bases and 3 bases, with 16 bases remaining between them. The CDR3 coding sequence is TGCGCCAGCAGCCTCAACCCAGCGGGCCACTACAATGAGCAGTTCTTC. This codes for CASSLNPAGHYNEQFF.

At least ten counts were recorded for this clonotype. The chain carries TRBV3-1 and TRBJ2-1; D is perhaps TRBD2 (6 bases). Trimming stripped 3 bases from V and 4 bases from J, with 13 bases between. Germline V CDR1 and CDR2: LGHDT, YNNKEL (reference sequence). This CDR3 spans 15 amino acids. CDR3 region: CASSQGGEGYNEQFF. In DNA form, the CDR3 reads TGTGCCAGCAGCCAGGGGGGAGAAGGGTACAATGAGCAGTTCTTC.

This clonotype appeared many times. The genes are TRBV5-1 and TRBJ1-1; no firm D call. Germline V lookup: CDR1 SGHRS, CDR2 YFSETQ. The CDR3 sequence is 14 residues long. V lost 4 bases to trimming and J lost 1 base, with 11 bases between them. In DNA form, the CDR3 reads TGCGCCAGCAGCCCCTTTATATCGAACACTGAAGCTTTCTTT. It translates to CASSPFISNTEAFF. The complete variable domain, with remaining parts taken from reference TRBV5-1 and TRBJ1-1, reads KAGVTQTPRYLIKTRGQQVTLSCSPISGHRSVSWYQQTPGQGLQFLFEYFSETQRNKGNFPGRFSGRQFSNSRSEMNVSTLELGDSALYLCASSPFISNTEAFFGQGTRLTVV.